This T cell receptor (beta chain) appears in the sequencing data of a study of control samples from healthy donors and cancer patients. TCRdb keeps only in-frame clones here, not all; method: immunoSEQ multiplex PCR. The sample lists some 130,000 clones, about 88% occurring once. Germline CDR1 and CDR2: MNHEY and SVGAGI. With 2 bases removed from V and 3 bases from J, the gap between germline ends came to 4 bases. This CDR3 comprises 12 residues. The V and J genes are TRBV6-5 and TRBJ1-2; no definite D call. The specimen sequenced was blood. The source is a woman aged 30 to 39 in good health. CDR3 DNA: TGTGCCAGCAGTTACGGGGACTATGGCTACACCTTC. Translating gives CASSYGDYGYTF.